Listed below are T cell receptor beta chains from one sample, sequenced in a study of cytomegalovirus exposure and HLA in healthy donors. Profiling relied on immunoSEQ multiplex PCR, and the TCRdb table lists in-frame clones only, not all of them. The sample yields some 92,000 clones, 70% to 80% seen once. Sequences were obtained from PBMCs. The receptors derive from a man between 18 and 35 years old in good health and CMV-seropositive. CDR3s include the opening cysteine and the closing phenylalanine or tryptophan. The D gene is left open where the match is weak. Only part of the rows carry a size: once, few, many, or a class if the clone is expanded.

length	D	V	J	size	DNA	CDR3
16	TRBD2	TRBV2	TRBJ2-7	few	TGTGCCAGCAAGGAACAAAGCGGGGGGTGGGGAGGGAAGCCGTACTTC	CASKEQSGGWGGKPYF
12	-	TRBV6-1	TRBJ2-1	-	TGTGCTTCTGCGAGCTCCTACAATGAGCAGTTCTTC	CASASSYNEQFF
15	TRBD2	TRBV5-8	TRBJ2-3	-	TGTGCCAGCAGCCCGGGACTAGCGGACACAGATACGCAGTATTTT	CASSPGLADTDTQYF
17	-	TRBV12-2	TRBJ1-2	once	TGTGCAAGTCGCCCTCTCCCGGGACAGGGGCGGAACTATGGCTACACCTTC	CASRPLPGQGRNYGYTF
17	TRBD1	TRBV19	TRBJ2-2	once	TGTGCCAGCCGAGACAGGGGACGAAACTCGAACACCGGGGAGCTGTTTTTT	CASRDRGRNSNTGELFF
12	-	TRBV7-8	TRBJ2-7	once	TGTGCCAGCAGCTTCCCAGGGTCCGAGCAGTACTTC	CASSFPGSEQYF
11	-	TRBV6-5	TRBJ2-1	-	TGTGCCAGCAGACTGGACACTGAGCAGTTCTTC	CASRLDTEQFF
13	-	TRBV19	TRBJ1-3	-	TGTGCCAGTAGCGGGTTCGCTGGAAACACCATATATTTT	CASSGFAGNTIYF
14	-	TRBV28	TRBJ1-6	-	TGTGCCAGCAGTTTTCCCGGGAATAATTCACCCCTCCACTTT	CASSFPGNNSPLHF
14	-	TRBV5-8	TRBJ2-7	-	TGTGCCAGCAGCTTGAATAGCGGAACCTACGAGCAGTACTTC	CASSLNSGTYEQYF